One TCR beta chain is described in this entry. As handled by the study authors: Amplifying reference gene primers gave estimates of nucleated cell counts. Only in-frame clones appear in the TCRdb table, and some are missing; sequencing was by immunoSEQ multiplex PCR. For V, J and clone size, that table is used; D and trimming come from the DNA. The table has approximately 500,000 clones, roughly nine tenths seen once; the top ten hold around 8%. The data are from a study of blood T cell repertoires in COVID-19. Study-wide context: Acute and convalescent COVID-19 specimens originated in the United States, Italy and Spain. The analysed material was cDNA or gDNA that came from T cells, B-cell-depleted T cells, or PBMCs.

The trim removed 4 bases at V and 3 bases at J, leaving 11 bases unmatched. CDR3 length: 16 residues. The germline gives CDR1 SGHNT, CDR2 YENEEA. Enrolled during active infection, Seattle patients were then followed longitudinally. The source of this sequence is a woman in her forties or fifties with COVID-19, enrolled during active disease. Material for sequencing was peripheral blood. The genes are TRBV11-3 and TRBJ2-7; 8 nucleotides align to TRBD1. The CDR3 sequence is CASSYYGGQGDYEQYF. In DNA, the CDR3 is TGTGCCAGCAGCTACTACGGCGGACAGGGAGACTACGAGCAGTACTTC.